This T cell receptor (beta chain) was sequenced in a study of blood T cell repertoires in COVID-19. Whole-study context: PBMCs, B-cell-depleted T cells, or T cells were the source of the cDNA or gDNA that made up the material.

The CDR3 has 15 residues. CDR1 and CDR2 from the germline V gene are SNHLY and FYNNEI. V trimming: 6 bases; J trimming: 6 bases; junction bases outside the gene matches: 11. Repertoires were generated with immunoSEQ multiplex PCR, while TCRdb's copy carries only in-frame clones and drops some. The data hold approximately 210,000 clones, with approximately 85% observed a single time. Sequencing was performed on peripheral blood. This TCR was sampled from a woman in her fifties or sixties with active or convalescent COVID-19. The genes are TRBV2 and TRBJ1-5; 7 bases are shared with TRBD1. CDR3 DNA sequence: TGTGCCAGCAGGGGGGCAACAGGGGCCCTTCAGCCCCAGCATTTT. Residues: CASRGATGALQPQHF.